This is a list of T cell receptor beta chains from one sample in a study of blood T cell repertoires in COVID-19. Only in-frame clones appear in the TCRdb table, and some are missing; sequencing was by immunoSEQ multiplex PCR. The sample gives 120,000 or so clones, approximately 81% of which show up once; more than 5% is in the top ten. Sequencing was carried out using peripheral blood. The receptors derive from a man aged 55 to 70 with acute or convalescent COVID-19. Each CDR3 is given with its conserved first and last residue. Each record gives: clone size, V gene, D gene, J gene, CDR3 protein, CDR3 DNA. A D gene is named only where the DNA matches it firmly. Clone size is stated in some rows and not others, as once, few, many or a class when expanded.

size: .
V: TRBV27
D: .
J: TRBJ1-2
CDR3: CASREGTNYGYTF
DNA: TGTGCCAGCAGGGAGGGGACTAACTATGGCTACACCTTC

size: .
V: TRBV28
D: .
J: TRBJ1-6
CDR3: CASTPLEIYNSPLHF
DNA: TGTGCCAGCACCCCGTTAGAGATCTATAATTCACCCCTCCACTTT

size: few
V: TRBV5-1
D: TRBD2
J: TRBJ2-5
CDR3: CASSPYTSGSFQETQYF
DNA: TGCGCCAGCAGCCCTTATACTAGCGGGAGTTTCCAAGAGACCCAGTACTTC

size: few
V: TRBV6-6
D: .
J: TRBJ1-1
CDR3: CASRPAQGLGEAFF
DNA: TGTGCCAGCAGGCCCGCGCAGGGTTTAGGCGAAGCTTTCTTT

size: .
V: TRBV5-6
D: TRBD1
J: TRBJ2-6
CDR3: CASSLTGDGANVLTF
DNA: TGTGCCAGCAGCTTAACAGGGGATGGGGCCAACGTCCTGACTTTC

size: few
V: TRBV30
D: .
J: TRBJ1-3
CDR3: CAWKDRYYGNTIYF
DNA: TGTGCCTGGAAAGACAGGTACTACGGAAACACCATATATTTT

size: .
V: TRBV4-1
D: .
J: TRBJ2-7
CDR3: CASSQEGGTYEQYF
DNA: TGCGCCAGCAGCCAAGAAGGCGGGACTTACGAGCAGTACTTC

size: .
V: TRBV19
D: TRBD2
J: TRBJ2-7
CDR3: CASSIGGASYEQYF
DNA: TGTGCCAGTAGTATCGGGGGGGCGTCCTACGAGCAGTACTTC

size: .
V: TRBV10-3
D: TRBD1
J: TRBJ1-6
CDR3: CATLGTAEGPLHF
DNA: TGTGCCACCCTAGGGACAGCTGAGGGACCCCTCCACTTT

size: once
V: TRBV6-5
D: TRBD1
J: TRBJ1-3
CDR3: CATSTGGFGNTIYF
DNA: TGTGCCACTTCGACAGGGGGCTTTGGAAACACCATATATTTT

size: .
V: TRBV4-1
D: .
J: TRBJ2-7
CDR3: CASGRSMHEQYF
DNA: TGCGCCAGCGGGAGGTCTATGCACGAGCAGTACTTC

size: .
V: TRBV11-2
D: TRBD1
J: TRBJ2-1
CDR3: CASRDTGGAQFF
DNA: TGTGCCAGCAGGGATACAGGGGGCGCGCAGTTCTTC

size: .
V: TRBV6-5
D: .
J: TRBJ1-5
CDR3: CASRGGGAREPQHF
DNA: TGTGCCAGCAGGGGCGGTGGGGCACGAGAGCCCCAGCATTTT

size: .
V: TRBV24-1
D: .
J: TRBJ1-5
CDR3: CATSDPRGPQGPQHF
DNA: TGTGCCACCAGTGATCCGCGAGGTCCCCAGGGGCCCCAGCATTTT

size: .
V: TRBV5-6
D: .
J: TRBJ2-7
CDR3: CASSLPQGNGYEQYF
DNA: TGTGCCAGCAGCTTGCCTCAGGGTAATGGCTACGAGCAGTACTTC

size: .
V: TRBV5-8
D: TRBD1
J: TRBJ2-7
CDR3: CASSLGQVAQPKHEQYF
DNA: TGTGCCAGCAGCCTCGGACAGGTTGCCCAACCAAAACACGAGCAGTACTTC

size: once
V: TRBV7-9
D: .
J: TRBJ1-1
CDR3: CASSRQGSPNTEAFF
DNA: TGTGCCAGCAGTCGTCAGGGGTCGCCGAACACTGAAGCTTTCTTT

size: .
V: TRBV5-1
D: TRBD1
J: TRBJ1-6
CDR3: CASSYSGTGNNSPLHF
DNA: TGCGCCAGCAGCTACTCCGGGACAGGGAACAATTCACCCCTCCACTTT

size: few
V: TRBV6-6
D: .
J: TRBJ2-7
CDR3: CASSRDMDEQYF
DNA: TGTGCCAGCAGTCGGGACATGGACGAGCAGTACTTC

size: .
V: TRBV20-1
D: .
J: TRBJ1-2
CDR3: CSASSQGNHGYTF
DNA: TGCAGTGCTAGTAGTCAGGGTAACCATGGCTACACCTTC

size: .
V: TRBV5-1
D: .
J: TRBJ2-2
CDR3: CASRMNSGNTGELFF
DNA: TGCGCCAGCCGAATGAATAGCGGGAACACCGGGGAGCTGTTTTTT

size: once
V: TRBV5-1
D: .
J: TRBJ2-1
CDR3: CASSSGPGSRYNEQFF
DNA: TGCGCCAGCAGCTCGGGCCCAGGGTCTCGTTACAATGAGCAGTTCTTC

size: .
V: TRBV3-1/TRBV3-2
D: .
J: TRBJ1-2
CDR3: CASSRLTGSGGYTF
DNA: TGTGCCAGCAGCCGATTAACAGGGTCCGGCGGCTACACCTTC

size: .
V: TRBV30
D: .
J: TRBJ1-4
CDR3: CAWSVGAGAINEKLFF
DNA: TGTGCCTGGAGTGTAGGGGCAGGGGCCATTAATGAAAAACTGTTTTTT

size: .
V: TRBV19
D: TRBD1
J: TRBJ1-6
CDR3: CASLSTGENSPLHF
DNA: TGTGCCAGTCTTTCGACAGGGGAGAATTCACCCCTCCACTTT

size: .
V: TRBV18
D: TRBD2
J: TRBJ2-7
CDR3: CASSPGGEQYF
DNA: TGTGCCAGCTCACCGGGGGGGGAGCAGTACTTC

size: .
V: TRBV2
D: .
J: TRBJ2-7
CDR3: CASIRGSYEQYF
DNA: TGTGCCAGCATTAGGGGGAGTTACGAGCAGTACTTC

size: many
V: TRBV11-3
D: .
J: TRBJ1-4
CDR3: CASSYRATNEKLFF
DNA: TGTGCCAGCAGCTACAGGGCAACTAATGAAAAACTGTTTTTT

size: .
V: TRBV19
D: .
J: TRBJ1-1
CDR3: CASSTLGDMNTEAFF
DNA: TGTGCCAGTAGTACTCTTGGGGACATGAACACTGAAGCTTTCTTT

size: once
V: TRBV19
D: .
J: TRBJ2-1
CDR3: CASNWGGAVNEQFF
DNA: TGTGCCAGTAATTGGGGGGGGGCCGTGAATGAGCAGTTCTTC

size: .
V: TRBV18
D: TRBD1
J: TRBJ1-5
CDR3: CASSPLYRGFQPQHF
DNA: TGTGCCAGCTCACCACTTTACAGGGGGTTCCAGCCCCAGCATTTT

size: few
V: TRBV10-1
D: .
J: TRBJ2-2
CDR3: CASRRDTGELFF
DNA: TGCGCCAGCAGAAGAGACACCGGGGAGCTGTTTTTT

size: .
V: TRBV2
D: TRBD1
J: TRBJ1-6
CDR3: CAIRQGDSPLHF
DNA: TGTGCCATTAGACAGGGTGATTCACCCCTCCACTTT

size: .
V: TRBV28
D: .
J: TRBJ2-7
CDR3: CASDDASAGRGEQYF
DNA: TGTGCCAGCGACGATGCTTCCGCAGGGCGCGGCGAGCAGTACTTC

size: .
V: TRBV25-1
D: .
J: TRBJ1-4
CDR3: CASKGAGASEKLFF
DNA: TGTGCCAGCAAAGGGGCGGGAGCGTCAGAAAAACTGTTTTTT

size: few
V: TRBV5-1
D: .
J: TRBJ2-5
CDR3: CASSQTSDSRETQYF
DNA: TGCGCCAGCAGCCAAACGTCGGACAGCCGGGAGACCCAGTACTTC

size: .
V: TRBV19
D: TRBD1
J: TRBJ1-4
CDR3: CASTGTGGGKLFF
DNA: TGTGCCAGTACTGGGACAGGGGGCGGAAAACTGTTTTTT

size: .
V: TRBV5-1
D: TRBD1
J: TRBJ2-7
CDR3: CASSLAGGLSYEQYF
DNA: TGCGCCAGCAGCTTGGCAGGGGGCCTCTCCTACGAGCAGTACTTC

size: .
V: TRBV18
D: TRBD1
J: TRBJ1-5
CDR3: CASSPGQGRNQPQHF
DNA: TGTGCCAGCTCACCGGGACAGGGCCGTAATCAGCCCCAGCATTTT

size: .
V: TRBV4-1
D: .
J: TRBJ1-2
CDR3: CASSQPSQGRGYTF
DNA: TGCGCCAGCAGCCAACCATCCCAGGGCCGTGGCTACACCTTC

size: .
V: TRBV4-1
D: TRBD1
J: TRBJ1-6
CDR3: CASSAAGGSPLHF
DNA: TGCGCCAGCAGCGCGGCAGGGGGTTCACCCCTCCACTTT

size: .
V: TRBV30
D: .
J: TRBJ2-5
CDR3: CAWGQGTQTQYF
DNA: TGTGCCTGGGGGCAGGGAACCCAGACCCAGTACTTC

size: .
V: TRBV11-3
D: .
J: TRBJ2-1
CDR3: CASSPQAGSPGEQFF
DNA: TGTGCCAGCAGCCCCCAGGCGGGATCTCCGGGTGAGCAGTTCTTC